Listed here are 28 T cell receptor beta chains from one sample, sequenced in a study of control samples from healthy donors and cancer patients. Generated by immunoSEQ multiplex PCR, the TCRdb table keeps only in-frame clones and is missing some. The repertoire has 90,000 to 150,000 clones, 70% to 90% of them found once; the top ten carry 40%. The sequencing input was blood. Source of these receptors: a man aged 45-65 years in good health.

The rearrangement uses TRBV11-2 and TRBJ1-2; 8 bases agree with TRBD1. The CDR3 runs to 15 residues. CDR1 is SGHAT and CDR2 is FQNNGV in the germline V gene. J was trimmed by 4 bases and V by 5 bases; bases with no gene match: 9. In DNA, the CDR3 is TGTGCCAGCAGCCCCGCCGACAGGGGAGGCTATGGCTACACCTTC. It translates to CASSPADRGGYGYTF.

The gene calls are TRBV5-1 and TRBJ2-7; TRBD2 agrees at 10 bases. J gave up 0 bases and V 0 bases, and 6 bases lay outside the gene matches. The CDR3 extends over 17 amino acids. Per the germline V gene, CDR1 is SGHRS and CDR2 is YFSETQ. For the CDR3, the DNA is TGCGCCAGCAGCTTGGAAGGTAGCGGGGGGCCCTCCTACGAGCAGTACTTC. Translated: CASSLEGSGGPSYEQYF.

The chain combines TRBV7-2 with TRBJ2-7; weak D call: TRBD2 (5 bases). Trimming removed 3 bases at V and 1 base at J, with 10 bases between. This CDR3 is built from 14 residues. Germline CDR1 is SGHTA and CDR2 is FQGNSA. DNA of the CDR3: TGTGCCAGCAGCTTTACCGGGGAATCCTACGAGCAGTACTTC. Amino acids: CASSFTGESYEQYF.

The chain has TRBV6-5 and TRBJ2-1, with D perhaps matching TRBD1 (6 bases). The germline V and J ends were trimmed by 5 bases and 8 bases, with 16 bases remaining between them. From germline, CDR1 is MNHEY and CDR2 SVGAGI. This CDR3 is built from 14 residues. CDR3 in DNA: TGTGCCAGCAGTAGAGGGGGTACCAGGGATGAGCAGTTCTTC. This gives the protein CASSRGGTRDEQFF.

This chain uses TRBV28 with TRBJ2-7, with 12 bases that match TRBD1. CDR3 size: 14 residues. V shed 7 bases, J shed 7 bases, and the junction held 8 bases outside the gene matches. Germline CDR1 is MDHEN and CDR2 is SYDVKM. This CDR3 reads CASTTGQGAREQYF. CDR3 coding DNA: TGTGCCAGCACGACGGGACAGGGGGCCAGAGAGCAGTACTTC.

The chain employs TRBV6-1 and TRBJ2-7, with D unclear. Trimming took 0 bases from V and 2 from J, leaving 14 bases between them. Per the germline V gene, CDR1 is MNHNS and CDR2 is SASEGT. This CDR3 is 16 amino acids long. The CDR3 coding sequence is TGTGCCAGCAGTGAAGCACCAGACCCGCGACCCTACGAGCAGTACTTC. Its translation is CASSEAPDPRPYEQYF.

The V call is TRBV14, the J call TRBJ1-2; possible D gene TRBD1, 6 bases. The CDR3 has 14 residues. V was pared by 2 bases and J by 4 bases, with 11 bases between. Per the germline V gene, CDR1 is SGHDN and CDR2 is FVKESK. CDR3 DNA sequence: TGTGCCAGCAGCCAAAACGACAGGCTCTATGGCTACACCTTC. Protein sequence: CASSQNDRLYGYTF.

The genes are TRBV4-3 and TRBJ2-7, with D tentatively TRBD1 or TRBD2 (5 bases each). V dropped 0 bases and J dropped 3 bases, with 12 bases sitting between them. This CDR3 is 15 amino acids long. The V gene's germline CDR1 is LGHNA and CDR2 YSLEER. The CDR3: CASSQDGGRIYEQYF. The CDR3, as DNA: TGCGCCAGCAGCCAAGATGGGGGACGGATCTACGAGCAGTACTTC.

The J gene is TRBJ2-3, the V gene TRBV4-2; 10 bases align to TRBD1. The junction had 7 bases not matched to a gene; V was cut back by 4 bases and J by 0 bases. This CDR3 has 17 amino acids. Germline CDR1 and CDR2: LGHNA and YNFKEQ. This CDR3 reads CASSPDGTGVSTDTQYF. Here the CDR3 DNA reads TGTGCCAGCAGCCCGGATGGGACAGGGGTCAGCACAGATACGCAGTATTTT.

V is TRBV13 and J is TRBJ2-5, with D perhaps given as TRBD1 or TRBD2 (5 bases each). Germline V gives CDR1 PRHDT, CDR2 FYEKMQ (reference sequence). V lost 0 bases and J lost 1, with 9 bases in between. This CDR3 is built from 15 residues. The DNA for the CDR3 is TGTGCCAGCAGCTTAGGTGGGACCCCCCAAGAGACCCAGTACTTC. This gives the protein CASSLGGTPQETQYF.

This sequence joins TRBV3-1 (or the pseudogene TRBV3-2) and TRBJ1-1; tentatively, D is TRBD1 (5 bases). Germline V gene sequence: CDR1 LGHDT, CDR2 YNNKEL (reference sequence). Trimming removed 0 bases from V and 6 bases from J, with 11 bases in between. The CDR3 contains 14 residues. Here the CDR3 reads CASSQEGVGAEAFF. The CDR3, as DNA: TGTGCCAGCAGCCAAGAGGGGGTTGGGGCTGAAGCTTTCTTT.

The DNA for the CDR3 is TGTGCCAGTAGACCAACTAGGAGAAATGGGGGCAATCAGCCCCAGCATTTT. Its translation: CASRPTRRNGGNQPQHF. The gene calls are TRBV19 and TRBJ1-5; D gene uncertain. The germline V gene encodes CDR1 LNHDA and CDR2 SQIVND (reference sequence). V lost 6 bases and J lost 2, with 20 bases in between. The CDR3 spans 17 residues.

V is TRBV15 and J is TRBJ2-3; 8 bases line up with TRBD2. The CDR3 sequence is 16 residues long. The germline V gene encodes CDR1 LNHNV and CDR2 YYDKDF (reference sequence). With 4 bases clipped from V and 5 bases from J, the junction kept 11 bases outside the gene matches. The CDR3 DNA follows: TGTGCCACCAGCACGGTTGTAGCGGGGATGCGAGATACGCAGTATTTT. Translation gives CATSTVVAGMRDTQYF.

The CDR3 sequence is CASRGGTGAYEQYF. CDR3 DNA: TGTGCCAGCAGAGGGGGAACAGGGGCCTACGAGCAGTACTTC. The chain is built from TRBV25-1 and TRBJ2-7; 7 positions match TRBD1. The length of the CDR3 is 14 residues. CDR1 and CDR2 (germline): MGHDK, SYGVNS. The junction had 7 bases not matched to a gene; V was cut back by 6 bases and J by 2 bases.

This clone occurred once. This rearrangement joins TRBV7-7 to TRBJ2-1; D is possibly TRBD1 (6 bases). Looked up from germline, CDR1 is SSHAT and CDR2 is FNYEAQ (reference sequence). V dropped 1 base and J dropped 5 bases, with 12 bases sitting between them. This CDR3 region has 15 residues. The CDR3 loop reads CASSLGRTENNEQFF. The DNA for the CDR3 is TGTGCCAGCAGCTTAGGTCGGACAGAAAACAATGAGCAGTTCTTC.

This clone was counted once. V usage is TRBV27 and J usage is TRBJ2-3; D is perhaps TRBD1 or TRBD2 (6 bases each). The CDR3 has 15 amino acids. Germline V gene sequence: CDR1 MNHEY, CDR2 SMNVEV (reference sequence). V was shortened by 8 bases and J by 1 base, with 16 bases between the two germline ends. For the CDR3, the DNA is TGTGCCAGCGCTCTGAACGGGGGCCGCACAGATACGCAGTATTTT. Translating gives CASALNGGRTDTQYF.

V usage is TRBV14 and J usage is TRBJ1-1; D is ambiguous. CDR1 SGHDN and CDR2 FVKESK come from the germline V gene. Trimming left V 4 bases short and J 4 bases short, with 13 bases between. This CDR3 spans 14 amino acids. CDR3: CASSPGRVPTEAFF. CDR3 coding DNA: TGTGCCAGCAGCCCAGGCCGGGTCCCCACTGAAGCTTTCTTT.

V gene TRBV6-2 or TRBV6-3 combines with J gene TRBJ2-6; the match to TRBD2 covers 9 bases. This CDR3 has 18 amino acids. Trimming took 7 bases from V and 0 from J; bases not matched to a gene: 10. Germline assignment: CDR1 MNHEY and CDR2 SVGEGT. The CDR3: CASNYQTSGNSGANVLTF. The CDR3 DNA follows: TGTGCCAGCAATTATCAGACTAGCGGCAACTCTGGGGCCAACGTCCTGACTTTC.

This chain links TRBV10-2 with TRBJ1-5, with 9 bases that match TRBD1. The CDR3 consists of 14 residues. Germline CDR1 WSHSY, CDR2 SAAADI. The V gene end was trimmed by 8 bases and the J gene end by 5 bases; junction bases not matched to a gene: 7. As DNA, the CDR3 is TGCGCCAGCGGGGCTCACAGGGGGCATCAGCCCCAGCATTTT. Its translation: CASGAHRGHQPQHF.

This clone was seen only once. The V call is TRBV2, the J call TRBJ2-7, with 9 bases matching TRBD1. CDR1 and CDR2 (germline): SNHLY, FYNNEI. The CDR3 has 16 amino acids. V dropped 7 bases and J dropped 1; count of bases not matched to a gene: 11. The CDR3 spells CASKSAPGQGSYEQYF. The CDR3 DNA reads TGTGCCAGCAAATCGGCACCGGGACAGGGATCCTACGAGCAGTACTTC.

The count of this clone is one. The chain uses TRBV4-1 and TRBJ1-1; D is perhaps TRBD1 (6 bases). Germline values: CDR1 MGHRA, CDR2 YSYEKL. Trimming left V 1 base short and J 4 bases short, with 10 bases between. The CDR3 is made up of 14 amino acids. The CDR3 nucleotides read TGCGCCAGCAGCCAAGGGGGGGCCCTCACTGAAGCTTTCTTT. It codes for CASSQGGALTEAFF.

This clone was detected once. The chain joins TRBV7-2 to TRBJ1-5; 7 nucleotides agree with TRBD1. The CDR3 has 14 amino acids. Germline V lookup: CDR1 SGHTA, CDR2 FQGNSA. The junction had 6 bases not matched to a gene; V was cut back by 3 bases and J by 7 bases. In DNA form, the CDR3 reads TGTGCCAGCAGCTTTTACAGGGGTGGGCAGCCCCAGCATTTT. It encodes CASSFYRGGQPQHF. Complete variable domain (other parts from reference TRBV7-2 and TRBJ1-5): GAGVSQSPSNKVTEKGKDVELRCDPISGHTALYWYRQSLGQGLEFLIYFQGNSAPDKSGLPSDRFSAERTGGSVSTLTIQRTQQEDSAVYLCASSFYRGGQPQHFGDGTRLSIL.

CDR3 DNA: TGTGCCAGCAGCCTAAAGGCGGACAGGAGTGAAGCTTTCTTT. This gives the protein CASSLKADRSEAFF. The genes are TRBV6-4 and TRBJ1-1; 7 positions agree with TRBD1. V shed 6 bases, J shed 7 bases, and the junction held 11 bases outside the gene matches. Germline V lookup: CDR1 MRHNA, CDR2 SNTAGT. This CDR3 is 14 amino acids long.

This CDR3 is CASSLEVRPVNTEAFF. CDR3 sequence (DNA): TGCGCCAGCAGCTTGGAGGTCAGGCCCGTGAACACTGAAGCTTTCTTT. The rearrangement joins TRBV5-1 to TRBJ1-1; no definite D call. The CDR3 has 16 amino acids. Trimming cost V 0 bases and J 0 bases, with 12 bases left between them. In germline, CDR1 is SGHRS, CDR2 YFSETQ.

V usage is TRBV2 and J usage is TRBJ1-5; 7 bases agree with TRBD1. Germline V gives CDR1 SNHLY, CDR2 FYNNEI. The CDR3 spans 13 residues. The trim removed 10 bases at V and 1 base at J, leaving 4 bases unmatched. Here the CDR3 reads CAIRGDSNQPQHF. The DNA for the CDR3 is TGTGCCATCAGGGGGGACAGCAATCAGCCCCAGCATTTT.

This sequence joins TRBV9 and TRBJ1-4; no clear D gene. The CDR3 has 14 amino acids. Trimming took off 0 bases at V and 0 bases at J, with 3 bases between the two ends. Germline CDR1 is SGDLS and CDR2 is YYNGEE. The CDR3 DNA is TGTGCCAGCAGCGTAGGCCCAACTAATGAAAAACTGTTTTTT. Amino acid sequence: CASSVGPTNEKLFF.

The rearrangement links TRBV7-6 to TRBJ1-1, with D tentatively TRBD1 (5 bases). Between the trimmed V and J ends, which lost 0 bases and 1 base, there was a span of 6 bases. Looked up from germline, CDR1 is SGHVS and CDR2 is FNYEAQ. This CDR3 comprises 14 residues. The CDR3 spells CASSLAQGNTEAFF. In DNA, the CDR3 is TGTGCCAGCAGCTTAGCCCAGGGGAACACTGAAGCTTTCTTT.

The chain combines TRBV3-1 (or the pseudogene TRBV3-2) with TRBJ2-6; no clear D gene. V gave up 0 bases and J gave up 0 bases, with 9 bases separating them. Germline loops: CDR1 LGHDT, CDR2 YNNKEL (reference sequence). This CDR3 has 17 residues. CDR3 in amino acids: CASSQDATFSGANVLTF. Here the CDR3 DNA reads TGTGCCAGCAGCCAAGATGCGACCTTCTCTGGGGCCAACGTCCTGACTTTC.